The sample holds a few counts of the clone carrying this T cell receptor beta chain. Antigen specificity is unknown. The sample originates from a study of T cell responses to AZD1222 COVID-19 vaccine. Study-level findings and limits: Two AZD1222 administrations were followed by greater Spike-specific TCR breadth and depth. Close to half of all spike-specific TCRs reportedly target regions of the variants that are unmutated. Females made up more of the donors, who were largely white British, and clonal diversity may have come out too low.

Data came from immunoSEQ multiplex PCR; TCRdb stores just in-frame clones and leaves some out. The sample lists about 130,000 clones; roughly 92% were seen once. Specimen: peripheral blood, collected 28 days after the second AZD1222 dose. This clonotype was obtained from an adult who received the AZD1222 COVID-19 vaccine.

The CDR3 DNA is TGTGCCAGCAGCTTAGGTGGGGTTGGCAACATTCAGTACTTC. It is translated as CASSLGGVGNIQYF. The chain joins TRBV7-2 to TRBJ2-4, with no clear D. The CDR3 is made up of 14 amino acids. Per germline, CDR1 SGHTA and CDR2 FQGNSA. V gave up 1 base and J gave up 7 bases, with 11 bases separating them.